This is a list of T cell receptor beta chains from one sample in a study of T cells in Graves' hyperthyroidism and ophthalmopathy. Using its own MiXCR run on the multiplex PCR reads, TCRdb lists one record per CDR3 protein. This sample has 300,000 to 450,000 distinct CDR3 sequences, with approximately 18% found just once. Sequenced input: blood. These receptors were obtained from a woman aged 40 to 50 with Graves' ophthalmopathy. CDR3s include the opening cysteine and the closing phenylalanine or tryptophan. The D gene is left open where the match is weak. The size entry is marked missing in some rows and otherwise reads once, few, many or a size class.

-	many	TRBV12-3/TRBV12-4	TRBJ2-2	14	TGTGCCAGCAGGGCCGACCCGAACACCGGGGAGCTGTTTTTT	CASRADPNTGELFF
-	-	TRBV5-6	TRBJ1-1	15	TGTGCCAGCAGCTTAGGCCAGGGAGGTTTCACTGAAGCTTTCTTT	CASSLGQGGFTEAFF
-	many	TRBV28	TRBJ2-7	19	TGTGCCAGCAGTTTTATTCCTGTTTGGGGGAGCTACGGGTCCTACGAGCAGTACTTC	CASSFIPVWGSYGSYEQYF
-	-	TRBV12-3/TRBV12-4	TRBJ1-1	15	TGTGCCAGCAGCATACTGAAAGCGGGTAACACTGAAGCTTTCTTT	CASSILKAGNTEAFF
TRBD1	few	TRBV28	TRBJ2-5	15	TGTGCCAGCAGTTCTCAGACAGGGCCCGGGGAGACCCAGTACTTC	CASSSQTGPGETQYF
-	many	TRBV6-7	TRBJ1-5	21	TGTGCCAGCAGTTCCGGAGTTGGCATCAGGGGCCAAGTCCGTTCCAATCAGCCCCAGCATTTT	CASSSGVGIRGQVRSNQPQHF
-	many	TRBV19	TRBJ2-7	13	TGTGCCAGTAGTAGTGCTGCTGGTGGCGAGCAGTACTTC	CASSSAAGGEQYF
-	-	TRBV10-3	TRBJ2-7	14	TGTGCCGCCTTTTCCGGGGCCGGAGTGGACGAGCAGTACTTC	CAAFSGAGVDEQYF
TRBD2	many	TRBV11-1	TRBJ2-7	15	TGTGCCAGCAGCTTCGGACTAGCGAAGTCCTACGAGCAGTACTTC	CASSFGLAKSYEQYF
-	-	TRBV6-5	TRBJ1-1	13	TGTGCCAGCAGTTATGGGCCCGCTACTGAAGCTTTCTTT	CASSYGPATEAFF
TRBD1	many	TRBV28	TRBJ1-6	14	TGTGCCAGCGCTTTAGGGGGCGCGAATTCACCCCTCCACTTT	CASALGGANSPLHF
TRBD1	few	TRBV29-1	TRBJ1-5	13	TGCAGCGTCACATCCGGGACAGGGAGGGCCCAGCATTTT	CSVTSGTGRAQHF
-	-	TRBV29-1	TRBJ2-5	12	TGCAGCGGTGGTCCCCCGCAAGAGACCCAGTACTTC	CSGGPPQETQYF
TRBD1	many	TRBV19	TRBJ1-1	14	TGTGCCAGTAGTAATAATCAGGGGGCCACTGAAGCTTTCTTT	CASSNNQGATEAFF
TRBD2	many	TRBV28	TRBJ2-2	15	TGTGCCAGCAGTTTCAGGACTAGCGACACCGGGGAGCTGTTTTTT	CASSFRTSDTGELFF
-	many	TRBV2	TRBJ2-1	15	TGTGCCAGCAGTGATTGGGGGGGGCTCAACAATGAGCAGTTCTTC	CASSDWGGLNNEQFF
-	-	TRBV12-3/TRBV12-4	TRBJ1-1	14	TGTGCCAGCAGTTTAATCGGGGGGAACACTGAAGCTTCCTTT	CASSLIGGNTEASF
TRBD1	many	TRBV6-5	TRBJ1-1	14	TGTGCCAGCAGCTGGGACAGGGCGTCGACTGAAGCTTTCTTT	CASSWDRASTEAFF
-	many	TRBV28	TRBJ1-3	15	TGTGCCAGCAGTTTAATTCCGGTATCTGGAAACACCATATATTTT	CASSLIPVSGNTIYF
TRBD1	many	TRBV11-2	TRBJ2-2	16	TGTGCCAGCAGCCTGGGACAGGGGGCTTTCACCGGGGAGCTGTTTTTT	CASSLGQGAFTGELFF
-	many	TRBV6-5	TRBJ2-7	15	TGTGCCAGCAGTTCCTCGTCCCCAACTACTCGCGAGCAGTACTTC	CASSSSSPTTREQYF
-	many	TRBV27	TRBJ2-7	13	TGTGCCAGCAGTTTATACCCCGATGACGAGCAGTACTTC	CASSLYPDDEQYF
TRBD2	once	TRBV7-2	TRBJ2-4	17	TGTGCCAGCAGCTTAGAAAGGGCTAGCGGAGCCAAAAACATTCAGTACTTC	CASSLERASGAKNIQYF
TRBD1	many	TRBV3-1	TRBJ1-1	11	TGTGCCAGCAGCCAGGGACAGGGTGATTTCTTT	CASSQGQGDFF
-	many	TRBV11-1	TRBJ2-2	16	TGTGCCAGCAGCTTTAGGCCCCGGGGGAACACCGGGGAGCTGTTTTTT	CASSFRPRGNTGELFF
-	-	TRBV7-3	TRBJ2-5	14	TGTGCCAGCAGCCCCCAGAGGGGGGCGGAGACCCAGTACTTC	CASSPQRGAETQYF
TRBD2	-	TRBV7-2	TRBJ2-7	15	TGTGCCAGCAGCCCTACTAGCGGGGGCCCCTACGAGCAGTACTTC	CASSPTSGGPYEQYF
TRBD1	once	TRBV6-2/TRBV6-3	TRBJ1-2	16	TGTGCCAGCAGTGAGACAGGGGGCCGCGCTGACTATGGCTACACCTTC	CASSETGGRADYGYTF
-	many	TRBV6-5	TRBJ2-7	15	TGTGCCAGCAGTTACGGGGGCAGCGAAATCTACGAGCAGTACTTC	CASSYGGSEIYEQYF
TRBD2	few	TRBV4-2	TRBJ2-2	19	TGTGCCAGCACACGGACCGGGACTAGCGGGAGTTCGAACACCGGGGAGCTGTTTTTT	CASTRTGTSGSSNTGELFF
-	few	TRBV19	TRBJ2-2	12	TGTGCCAGTAGGGGCCTTCCCGGGGAGCTGTTTTTT	CASRGLPGELFF
TRBD1	-	TRBV19	TRBJ1-5	13	TGTGCCACCCGCGACAGGGCAGGTCAGCCCCAGCATTTT	CATRDRAGQPQHF
TRBD2	many	TRBV6-5	TRBJ2-1	15	TGTGCCAGCAGTTACGTAGCGGGTGATTACAATGAGCAGTTCTTC	CASSYVAGDYNEQFF
TRBD1	-	TRBV13	TRBJ1-2	17	TGTGCCAGCACCGGGACAGGGTCTGTACGTTCACATGGTGGCTACACCTTC	CASTGTGSVRSHGGYTF
-	many	TRBV6-5	TRBJ1-5	16	TGTGCCAGCAGTTACGGGGCCTTATCCGGGGGACAGCCCCAGCATTTT	CASSYGALSGGQPQHF
TRBD1	many	TRBV6-2/TRBV6-3	TRBJ2-7	14	TGTGCCAGCAGTACCGGGACAGGATCTTACGAGCAGTACTTC	CASSTGTGSYEQYF
-	-	TRBV20-1	TRBJ1-5	12	TGCAGTGCTAGCCAGGGCCAACAGCCCCAGCATTTT	CSASQGQQPQHF
-	many	TRBV12-3/TRBV12-4	TRBJ1-2	13	TGTGCCAGCAGTTTATCGAACGGCTATGGCTACACCTTC	CASSLSNGYGYTF
-	many	TRBV12-3/TRBV12-4	TRBJ2-7	12	TGTGCCAGCACCAACGGGATTTACGAGCAGTACTTC	CASTNGIYEQYF
TRBD1	many	TRBV4-3	TRBJ1-1	15	TGCGCCAGCAGCCAAGATGACAGGGCGAACACTGAAGCTTTCTTT	CASSQDDRANTEAFF
-	-	TRBV7-2	TRBJ2-5	16	TGTGCCAGCAGCCTCTCAGCCCGGGGAGTAGAAGAGACCCAGTACTTC	CASSLSARGVEETQYF
-	-	TRBV28	TRBJ2-2	16	TGTGCCAGCACCTCCGGGGGCAGGTCGAACACCGGGGAGCTGTTTTTT	CASTSGGRSNTGELFF
-	many	TRBV30	TRBJ1-2	11	TGTGCCTGGAGTATGCTGAGGGGCTACACCTTC	CAWSMLRGYTF
TRBD1	-	TRBV6-2/TRBV6-3	TRBJ1-1	15	TGTGCCAGCACCGCCGGGACAGGGGATAACACTGAAGCTTTCTTT	CASTAGTGDNTEAFF
-	many	TRBV24-1	TRBJ1-2	14	TGTGCCACCAGTCATGAGACGGTTAACTATGGCTACACCTTC	CATSHETVNYGYTF
-	many	TRBV4-2	TRBJ1-5	14	TGTGCCAGCAGCCAAGAGCGTCAGGTCCAGCCCCAGCATTTT	CASSQERQVQPQHF
-	few	TRBV28	TRBJ2-7	11	TGTGTAGCACAGCAGTACTACGAGCAGTCCTTC	CVAQQYYEQSF
-	-	TRBV6-2/TRBV6-3	TRBJ2-7	19	TGTGCCAGCCGGGGGTCCGCTTTAAATTCGGGGGGCAACACCTACGAGCAGTACTTC	CASRGSALNSGGNTYEQYF
-	many	TRBV7-9	TRBJ1-6	13	TGTGCCAGCAGCTTTGGACCTAATTCACCCCTCCACTTT	CASSFGPNSPLHF
TRBD1	many	TRBV6-4	TRBJ1-5	17	TGTGCCAGCCGTCCCGGGACAGGGGGCGCGGGCAATCAGCCCCAGCATTTT	CASRPGTGGAGNQPQHF
-	few	TRBV12-3/TRBV12-4	TRBJ2-2	13	TGTGCCAGCACAAAACAGGGCACCGGGGAGCTGTTTTTT	CASTKQGTGELFF
-	many	TRBV28	TRBJ1-5	11	TGTGCCAGCAGTTCTCCCCCTACCCAGCATTTT	CASSSPPTQHF
TRBD1	-	TRBV29-1	TRBJ1-2	14	TGCAGCGCCCGGTCGGGACAGGATAACTATGGCTACACCTTC	CSARSGQDNYGYTF
-	-	TRBV28	TRBJ1-2	14	TGTGCCAGCAGTTCCCCCCGGGAGCCTTATGGCTACACCTTC	CASSSPREPYGYTF
TRBD1	many	TRBV20-1	TRBJ2-4	19	TGCAGTGCCCCTCCCCTCGGACAGGGGATTGCCGTAGCCAAAAACATTCAGTACTTC	CSAPPLGQGIAVAKNIQYF
-	-	TRBV11-2	TRBJ2-6	17	TGTGCCAGCAGCTTGGGCAGGGGCCCACCTGGGGCCAACGTCCTGACTTTC	CASSLGRGPPGANVLTF
TRBD1	many	TRBV6-4	TRBJ1-5	16	TGTGCCAGCAGTGCCGGGACAGGGGTTAGCAATCAGCCCCAGCATTTT	CASSAGTGVSNQPQHF
-	many	TRBV19	TRBJ2-7	14	TGTGCCAGTAGTATCGGCCAGGGGAGGTACGAGCAGTACTTC	CASSIGQGRYEQYF
TRBD2	many	TRBV11-2	TRBJ2-5	16	TGTGCCAGCAGCATTAGCGGGAGGGCCGAGCGGGAGACCCAGTACTTC	CASSISGRAERETQYF